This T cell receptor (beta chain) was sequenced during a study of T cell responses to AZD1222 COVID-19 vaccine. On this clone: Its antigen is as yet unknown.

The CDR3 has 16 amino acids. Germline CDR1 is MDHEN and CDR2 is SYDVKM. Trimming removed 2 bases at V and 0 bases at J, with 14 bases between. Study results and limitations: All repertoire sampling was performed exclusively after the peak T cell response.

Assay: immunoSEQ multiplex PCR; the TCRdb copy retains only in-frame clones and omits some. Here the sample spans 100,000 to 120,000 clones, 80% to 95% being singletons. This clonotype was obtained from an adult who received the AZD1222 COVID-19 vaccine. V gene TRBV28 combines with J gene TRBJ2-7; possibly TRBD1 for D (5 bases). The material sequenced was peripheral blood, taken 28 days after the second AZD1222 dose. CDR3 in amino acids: CASSLAGSDNSYEQYF. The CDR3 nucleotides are TGTGCCAGCAGTTTAGCTGGGTCGGACAACTCCTACGAGCAGTACTTC.